This T cell receptor beta chain was sequenced during a study of cytomegalovirus exposure and HLA in healthy donors. Amplification used 60 Vbeta primers and 13 Jbeta primers. Data came from immunoSEQ multiplex PCR; TCRdb stores just in-frame clones and leaves some out. The table includes roughly 200,000 clones, over 60% detected once. Each donor was nominally healthy when sampled (though unrecorded immune exposures were likely). As concerns this clone: Its antigen remains unidentified. Germline is not matched at one junction end, which may reflect a read error.

The germline CDR1 and CDR2 sequences are MDHEN and SYDVKM. This CDR3 comprises 14 residues. Study-wide points: Later findings reportedly placed an Asian-associated ancestry cluster below the approximately 620-donor mean for N-insertions.

Sequencing input: PBMCs. The receptor comes from a woman in her twenties or thirties in good health and CMV-seropositive. This rearrangement joins TRBV28 to TRBJ1-2; possibly TRBD1 for D (6 bases). In nucleotides, the CDR3 is TGTGCCAGCAGTTTATCGTCCGCGTGGCAGGGGAAGTCCTTC. Its protein is CASSLSSAWQGKSF.